The clone carrying this T cell receptor (beta chain) appeared many times. Its cognate antigen is unknown. This sample was included in a study of human T cells and chemical hapten exposure. Findings and limits, study-wide: TCRs at a frequency above 1 in 1000 stayed unchanged with DPC sensitization.

Trimming took 6 bases from V and 2 from J, leaving 18 bases between them. The CDR3 loop spans 16 amino acids. Germline V gives CDR1 MNHEY, CDR2 SMNVEV (reference sequence). Indicated time point: healthy volunteer bleed at 2 weeks. It was unfractionated whole blood from which total RNA was extracted. TCRdb independently ran MiXCR on the RACE reads; one entry per CDR3 protein. Of some 120,000 distinct CDR3 sequences in the sample, approximately 9.1% were seen once. The chain employs TRBV27 and TRBJ2-3; a weak D match, TRBD1 (6 bases). This clonotype originated in a male donor in good health. Some clones in this sample may be carry-over from other donors' samples. The source material was whole blood. The CDR3 coding sequence is TGTGCCAGCAGCCGAATTCCCAGGGGTAACACAGATACGCAGTATTTT. Protein product: CASSRIPRGNTDTQYF.